This TCR beta chain was observed in a study of blood T cell repertoires in COVID-19. Turning to the study itself: Samples taken during acute and convalescent COVID-19 were collected in the United States, Italy and Spain.

The CDR3 length is 18 residues. Looked up from germline, CDR1 is MNHNS and CDR2 is SASEGT. Trimming cost V 2 bases and J 1 base, with 17 bases left between them. Authors' analysis steps: Using reference gene primer amplification, nucleated cell counts were estimated. Measured with immunoSEQ multiplex PCR; TCRdb has only the in-frame clones, and not every one. V, J and clone size reflect that table, while D and trimming were determined from the DNA. The table includes 100,000 to 150,000 clones, around 91% detected once. Seattle patients were enrolled during active infection and followed longitudinally.

The sequence was obtained from a woman between 55 and 75 years old with COVID-19, enrolled during active disease. The rearrangement links TRBV6-1 to TRBJ2-2; D not certain. The sample was peripheral blood. The CDR3 DNA reads as TGTGCCAGCAGTGAATTTTTTTCGCTAGTGAGGAACACCGGGGAGCTGTTTTTT. Translated: CASSEFFSLVRNTGELFF.